A single sample gave rise to the 9 T cell receptor beta chains below, sequenced in a study of blood T cell repertoires in COVID-19. Sequencing used immunoSEQ multiplex PCR; TCRdb keeps in-frame clones, though not all of them. The repertoire holds about 100,000 clones, with roughly 80% as singletons. The sequencing input was peripheral blood. Source of these receptors: a woman in her seventies with acute or convalescent COVID-19.

The V and J genes are TRBV3-1 (or the pseudogene TRBV3-2) and TRBJ1-6; 9 bases map to TRBD1. Germline V gene data show CDR1 as LGHDT and CDR2 as YNNKEL (reference sequence). The ends lost 4 bases at V and 8 bases at J; junction bases unmatched: 3. CDR3 length equals 14 residues. CDR3 coding DNA: TGTGCCAGCAGCCGGGACAGGGACTATTCACCCCTCCACTTT. Its protein product is CASSRDRDYSPLHF.

The chain employs TRBV27 and TRBJ2-4, with a possible D match to TRBD1 (5 bases). This CDR3 region has 16 residues. Germline loops: CDR1 MNHEY, CDR2 SMNVEV (reference sequence). V lost 3 bases and J lost 3, with 15 bases in between. The CDR3 loop reads CASSFSGPVDKNIQYF. CDR3 nucleotides: TGTGCCAGCAGTTTTTCAGGGCCGGTGGACAAAAACATTCAGTACTTC.

The rearrangement links TRBV30 to TRBJ1-2; perhaps TRBD1 as D (6 bases). The CDR3 contains 12 residues. The V gene's germline CDR1 is GTSNPN and CDR2 SVGIG (reference sequence). The V end was cut by 5 bases, the J end by 8 bases, with 15 bases between. The CDR3 sequence is CAWRPGGQGYTF. CDR3 DNA: TGTGCCTGGCGACCGGGGGGCCAGGGCTACACCTTC.

V gene TRBV19 combines with J gene TRBJ1-1; D call uncertain. Between the trimmed V and J ends, which lost 1 base and 4 bases, there was a span of 7 bases. CDR1 is LNHDA, CDR2 SQIVND, per germline (reference sequence). The CDR3 spans 13 residues. CDR3 nucleotides: TGTGCCAGTAGTATAGCTCCGGGCACTGAAGCTTTCTTT. It translates to CASSIAPGTEAFF.

The sample holds one count of this clone. The chain carries TRBV5-1 and TRBJ2-2; TRBD1 matches 7 bases. The trim removed 7 bases at V and 0 bases at J, leaving 6 bases unmatched. Germline values: CDR1 SGHRS, CDR2 YFSETQ. The CDR3 length is 15 residues. For the CDR3, the DNA is TGCGCCAGCTCCGCAGGGGGAGCGAACACCGGGGAGCTGTTTTTT. It translates to CASSAGGANTGELFF.

This clone appeared a few times. The CDR3 sequence is CASSPLGGNTEAFF. The CDR3 nucleotides are TGTGCCAGTAGTCCCCTGGGGGGGAACACTGAAGCTTTCTTT. This chain uses TRBV19 with TRBJ1-1; D may be TRBD1 (5 bases). V shed 5 bases and J shed 1 base, with 11 bases lying between them. The CDR3 is made up of 14 amino acids. The germline CDR1 and CDR2 sequences are LNHDA and SQIVND (reference sequence).

This clone came up once. This chain links TRBV11-3 with TRBJ2-2; weak D call: TRBD1 (6 bases). V dropped 6 bases and J dropped 3 bases, with 11 bases sitting between them. This CDR3 spans 14 amino acids. CDR1 SGHNT and CDR2 YENEEA come from the germline V gene. Here the CDR3 DNA reads TGTGCCAGCAGTTTTCCAGGGGACACCGGGGAGCTGTTTTTT. Translating it yields CASSFPGDTGELFF.

The chain joins TRBV5-1 to TRBJ2-5; TRBD2 aligns across 7 bases. Looked up from germline, CDR1 is SGHRS and CDR2 is YFSETQ. CDR3 size: 15 residues. Unmatched junction bases numbered 9, after V lost 6 bases and J lost 1 base. CDR3 in DNA: TGCGCCAGCACCCTTCTGGGAGGGACCCAAGAGACCCAGTACTTC. Translation: CASTLLGGTQETQYF. Based on the CDR3 plus reference TRBV5-1 and TRBJ2-5, the full variable domain is KAGVTQTPRYLIKTRGQQVTLSCSPISGHRSVSWYQQTPGQGLQFLFEYFSETQRNKGNFPGRFSGRQFSNSRSEMNVSTLELGDSALYLCASTLLGGTQETQYFGPGTRLLVL.

The chain employs TRBV11-3 and TRBJ1-1, with 10 nucleotides matching TRBD1. Germline V lookup: CDR1 SGHNT, CDR2 YENEEA. The CDR3 contains 16 residues. V was clipped by 5 bases and J by 0 bases; unmatched bases: 6. The CDR3 nucleotides read TGTGCCAGCAGCCCCGGGACAGGGGAGATGAACACTGAAGCTTTCTTT. Translation gives CASSPGTGEMNTEAFF.